This T cell receptor beta chain stems from a study of T cell clonality in common variable immunodeficiency. This clone was picked up a small number of times. Its antigen is currently unknown. The observed sequence ends 3 residues before the CDR3 terminus, with the missing tail filled in from the germline J gene. The CDR3 totals 15 residues. Losses at the gene ends were 2 bases for V and 2 bases for J; bases not matched to a gene: 5. CDR1 is SGHRS, CDR2 YFSETQ, per germline. Whole-study results and caveats: TCRbeta clonality was increased in CVID versus healthy controls. In common variable immunodeficiency, TCR beta chains reportedly carried fewer deletions and N-nucleotide insertions.

CVID and control samples used equivalent genomic DNA input. Sequenced by immunoSEQ multiplex PCR; TCRdb stores in-frame clones only, minus some. Observed are tens of thousands of clones, no singletons, with the top ten taking less than 4.5%. Blood samples were heparinized, about 4.5 to 9 ml per donor. The clonotype was recovered from a person between 18 and 70 years old in good health. This chain joins TRBV5-1 and TRBJ2-7; 9 bases agree with TRBD1. Material for sequencing was peripheral blood mononuclear cells. The DNA read from the CDR3 is TGCGCCAGCAGCTTCACGGGACAGGGAGCCTACGAG. Its protein product is CASSFTGQGAYE. The full CDR3 protein is CASSFTGQGAYEQYF.